This T cell receptor beta chain stems from a study of read filtering for tumor transcriptome and immune sequencing. For the study at large: Patients were some 16 male and 11 to 15 female, mean age roughly 68 years, range roughly 45 to 85. DNase treatment preceded whole-transcriptome library preparation.

The CDR3 runs 13 residues. Germline assignment: CDR1 SGHTA and CDR2 FQGNSA. Trimming took off 5 bases at V and 4 bases at J, with 9 bases between the two ends. This clonotype was counted ten times or more. Molecular barcoded adaptors covering alpha/delta and beta/gamma chains were used on approximately 400 ng RNA. Each CDR3 protein is one row after TCRdb ran MiXCR on the reads. Of 100,000 to 150,000 distinct CDR3 sequences detected, approximately 13% appear once; the ten largest clones hold approximately 8%. Sampling of bone marrow took place during active disease in every patient. The sample comprised a population of CD138-negative cells sorted from bone marrow. V and J are TRBV7-2 and TRBJ2-1; D is possibly TRBD1 or TRBD2 (5 bases each). This clonotype was sampled from a donor aged 40 or older with multiple myeloma. The CDR3 sequence is CASSGTLYNEQFF. The DNA for the CDR3 is TGTGCCAGCAGCGGGACCCTTTACAATGAGCAGTTCTTC.